This is a list of T cell receptor beta chains from one sample in a study of cytomegalovirus exposure and HLA in healthy donors. This table comes from immunoSEQ multiplex PCR, and its TCRdb copy is limited to in-frame clones, with some not included. Of under 200,000 clones detected, approximately 75% appear once; the ten largest clones hold roughly 1.6%. Sequenced: PBMCs. Source of these receptors: a girl aged 5 to 17 in good health and CMV-seronegative. CDR3s leave out the opening cysteine and the closing phenylalanine or tryptophan. The D gene is left open where the match is weak.

V gene: TRBV19
D gene: TRBD1
J gene: TRBJ1-5
CDR3 protein: ASSSDRVGNQPQH

V gene: TRBV5-4
D gene: .
J gene: TRBJ2-7
CDR3 protein: ASSLGPLGGEGHEQY

V gene: TRBV9
D gene: .
J gene: TRBJ2-5
CDR3 protein: ASSVGVRQIQETQY

V gene: TRBV6-5
D gene: TRBD2
J gene: TRBJ2-1
CDR3 protein: AERGEMDSYNEQF

V gene: TRBV5-6
D gene: .
J gene: TRBJ1-5
CDR3 protein: ASRNRETDQPQH

V gene: TRBV4-1
D gene: .
J gene: TRBJ2-1
CDR3 protein: ASSQDYETGAYNEQF

V gene: TRBV2
D gene: TRBD1
J gene: TRBJ1-5
CDR3 protein: ASSRDSSNQPQH

V gene: TRBV5-4
D gene: TRBD1
J gene: TRBJ1-2
CDR3 protein: ASSSRQGANYGYT

V gene: TRBV28
D gene: TRBD1
J gene: TRBJ1-1
CDR3 protein: ASSLQGAPEAF

V gene: TRBV9
D gene: TRBD2
J gene: TRBJ2-7
CDR3 protein: ASSLAGSNYEQY

V gene: TRBV5-3
D gene: TRBD2
J gene: TRBJ2-1
CDR3 protein: ARRSVSGGANEQF

V gene: TRBV5-1
D gene: TRBD1
J gene: TRBJ1-2
CDR3 protein: ASSSGQGHGYT

V gene: TRBV14
D gene: TRBD2
J gene: TRBJ2-1
CDR3 protein: ASSQGPGLATHEQF

V gene: TRBV10-3
D gene: .
J gene: TRBJ1-2
CDR3 protein: AIQPTGTNYGYT

V gene: TRBV6-5
D gene: TRBD2
J gene: TRBJ2-3
CDR3 protein: ASSPGGHTQY

V gene: TRBV7-2
D gene: TRBD2
J gene: TRBJ2-1
CDR3 protein: ASTPTPGLAGNEQF

V gene: TRBV14
D gene: .
J gene: TRBJ1-6
CDR3 protein: ASSQDVWQAPD

V gene: TRBV5-4
D gene: .
J gene: TRBJ2-3
CDR3 protein: ASSPGVDLSTDTQY

V gene: TRBV18
D gene: TRBD1
J gene: TRBJ2-5
CDR3 protein: ASSPLTGVQETQY

V gene: TRBV19
D gene: .
J gene: TRBJ1-4
CDR3 protein: ASSARTGTRNEKLF

V gene: TRBV9
D gene: TRBD1
J gene: TRBJ1-1
CDR3 protein: ASSATGGPNTEAF

V gene: TRBV29-1
D gene: TRBD1
J gene: TRBJ1-1
CDR3 protein: SVAGGSATEAF

V gene: TRBV2
D gene: TRBD2
J gene: TRBJ2-7
CDR3 protein: ASRAAGGRGIYEQY

V gene: TRBV6-5
D gene: .
J gene: TRBJ2-7
CDR3 protein: ASSYGQNPYEQY

V gene: TRBV7-3
D gene: TRBD1
J gene: TRBJ1-6
CDR3 protein: ASSSSGQSNSPLH

V gene: TRBV29-1
D gene: TRBD1
J gene: TRBJ2-1
CDR3 protein: SARTGVEQF

V gene: TRBV7-3
D gene: TRBD2
J gene: TRBJ2-3
CDR3 protein: ASSPGASGSPSTDTQY

V gene: TRBV13
D gene: TRBD1
J gene: TRBJ2-1
CDR3 protein: ASSRGYNEQF

V gene: TRBV6-5
D gene: .
J gene: TRBJ1-1
CDR3 protein: ASSNNRDNTEAF

V gene: TRBV7-2
D gene: .
J gene: TRBJ1-2
CDR3 protein: ASSSRIVIYGYT

V gene: TRBV4-1
D gene: .
J gene: TRBJ2-7
CDR3 protein: ASSQDRLVGYEQY

V gene: TRBV6-6
D gene: .
J gene: TRBJ1-5
CDR3 protein: ASSSWTVSNQPQH

V gene: TRBV5-1
D gene: TRBD1
J gene: TRBJ1-1
CDR3 protein: ASSLVTGGTEAF

V gene: TRBV6-1
D gene: .
J gene: TRBJ2-3
CDR3 protein: ASCFRDITTDTQY

V gene: TRBV10-1
D gene: TRBD1
J gene: TRBJ2-2
CDR3 protein: ASRPSGQGLSNTGELF

V gene: TRBV6-1
D gene: TRBD1
J gene: TRBJ1-3
CDR3 protein: ASSPRQGTGNTIY

V gene: TRBV5-1
D gene: .
J gene: TRBJ1-4
CDR3 protein: ASSGAGLPEEKLF

V gene: TRBV19
D gene: .
J gene: TRBJ1-5
CDR3 protein: ASRPSVDRFNQPQH

V gene: TRBV25-1
D gene: .
J gene: TRBJ2-3
CDR3 protein: ASSPPDFTDTQY

V gene: TRBV6-6
D gene: TRBD1
J gene: TRBJ1-6
CDR3 protein: ATGPGQTNSPLH

V gene: TRBV9
D gene: TRBD1
J gene: TRBJ1-1
CDR3 protein: ASSKEGGQTEAF

V gene: TRBV4-2
D gene: TRBD1
J gene: TRBJ2-6
CDR3 protein: ASSTGGGANVLT

V gene: TRBV6-6
D gene: .
J gene: TRBJ2-5
CDR3 protein: ASKGQETQY

V gene: TRBV15
D gene: .
J gene: TRBJ1-5
CDR3 protein: ATSRNWQPQH

V gene: TRBV25-1
D gene: TRBD1
J gene: TRBJ2-7
CDR3 protein: ASSEPGQGKYEQY

V gene: TRBV7-9
D gene: TRBD1
J gene: TRBJ2-7
CDR3 protein: ASSPTGQGARQY

V gene: TRBV5-4
D gene: TRBD1
J gene: TRBJ1-2
CDR3 protein: ASSFPRTGGDGYT

V gene: TRBV4-1
D gene: .
J gene: TRBJ2-7
CDR3 protein: ASSQEGQGGYEQY

V gene: TRBV2
D gene: .
J gene: TRBJ1-6
CDR3 protein: ASRGEMVGGSPLH

V gene: TRBV5-1
D gene: TRBD2
J gene: TRBJ2-1
CDR3 protein: ASSGRGGNEQF